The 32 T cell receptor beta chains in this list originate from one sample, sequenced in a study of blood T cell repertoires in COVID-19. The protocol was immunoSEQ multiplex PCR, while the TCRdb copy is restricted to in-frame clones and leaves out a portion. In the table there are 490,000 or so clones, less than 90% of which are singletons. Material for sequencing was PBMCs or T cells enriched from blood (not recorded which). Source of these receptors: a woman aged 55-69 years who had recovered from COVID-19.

In DNA form, the CDR3 reads TGTGCCAGTAGTAACGACAGGGCAACTAATGAAAAACTGTTTTTT. As protein: CASSNDRATNEKLFF. This chain uses TRBV19 with TRBJ1-4; TRBD1 aligns across 7 bases. From germline, CDR1 is LNHDA and CDR2 SQIVND (reference sequence). Trimming took 4 bases from V and 0 from J; bases not matched to a gene: 2. The CDR3 loop spans 15 amino acids.

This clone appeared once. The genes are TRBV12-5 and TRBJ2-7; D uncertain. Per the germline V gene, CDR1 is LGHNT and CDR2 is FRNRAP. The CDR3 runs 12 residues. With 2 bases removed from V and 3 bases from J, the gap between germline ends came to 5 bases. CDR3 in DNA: TGTGCTAGTGGTTTGTATAGCTACGAGCAGTACTTC. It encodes CASGLYSYEQYF.

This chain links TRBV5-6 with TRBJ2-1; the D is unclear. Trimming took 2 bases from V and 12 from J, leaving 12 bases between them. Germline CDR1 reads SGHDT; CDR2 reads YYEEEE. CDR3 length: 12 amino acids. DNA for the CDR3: TGTGCCAGCAGCTTCTTACAGTTCCCGCAGTTCTTC. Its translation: CASSFLQFPQFF.

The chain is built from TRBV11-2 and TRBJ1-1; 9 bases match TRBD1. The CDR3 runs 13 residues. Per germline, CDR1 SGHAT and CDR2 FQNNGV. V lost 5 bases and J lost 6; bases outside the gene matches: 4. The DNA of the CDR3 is TGTGCCAGCAGCGTGGACAGGGGACCTGAAGCTTTCTTT. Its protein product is CASSVDRGPEAFF.

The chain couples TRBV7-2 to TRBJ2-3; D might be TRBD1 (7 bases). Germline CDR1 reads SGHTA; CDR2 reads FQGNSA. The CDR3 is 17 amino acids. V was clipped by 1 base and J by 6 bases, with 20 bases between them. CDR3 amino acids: CASSLVPGGQGLDTQYF. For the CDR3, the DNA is TGTGCCAGCAGCTTAGTCCCAGGGGGGCAAGGTTTGGATACGCAGTATTTT.

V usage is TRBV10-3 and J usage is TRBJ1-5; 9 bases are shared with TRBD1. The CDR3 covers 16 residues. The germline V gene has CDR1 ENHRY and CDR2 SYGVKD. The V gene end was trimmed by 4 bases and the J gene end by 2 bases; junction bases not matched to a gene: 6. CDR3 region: CAISGRDREGNQPQHF. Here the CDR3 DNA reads TGTGCCATCAGTGGCCGGGACAGGGAAGGCAATCAGCCCCAGCATTTT.

Here the CDR3 reads CASSSYRARGTEAFF. CDR3 DNA: TGTGCCAGCAGCTCATACAGGGCTCGAGGCACTGAAGCTTTCTTT. J is TRBJ1-1 and V is TRBV9; weak D call: TRBD1 (6 bases). Trimming pared 4 bases from V and 4 bases from J, leaving 17 bases between. The CDR3 consists of 15 residues. Germline V lookup: CDR1 SGDLS, CDR2 YYNGEE.

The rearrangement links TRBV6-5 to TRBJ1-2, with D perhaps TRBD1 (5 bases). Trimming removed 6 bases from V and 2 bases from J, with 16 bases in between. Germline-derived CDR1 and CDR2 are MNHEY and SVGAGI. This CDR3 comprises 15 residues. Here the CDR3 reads CASSGSGLLNYGYTF. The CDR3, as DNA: TGTGCCAGCAGCGGATCGGGACTCCTAAACTATGGCTACACCTTC.

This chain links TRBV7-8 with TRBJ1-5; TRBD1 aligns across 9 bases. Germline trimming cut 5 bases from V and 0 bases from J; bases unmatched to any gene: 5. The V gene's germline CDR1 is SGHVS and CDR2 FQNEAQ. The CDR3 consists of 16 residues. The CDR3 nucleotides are TGTGCCAGCAGCGAACACAGGGGGCCTAGCAATCAGCCCCAGCATTTT. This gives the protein CASSEHRGPSNQPQHF.

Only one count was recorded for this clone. CDR3 DNA sequence: TGTGCCAGCAGCTTCGAAACAGGGTACGAGCAGTACTTC. Its translation: CASSFETGYEQYF. The rearrangement links TRBV11-2 to TRBJ2-7; D might be TRBD1 (6 bases). The CDR3 covers 13 residues. V was shortened by 3 bases and J by 4 bases, with 10 bases between the two germline ends. Germline V CDR1 and CDR2: SGHAT, FQNNGV.

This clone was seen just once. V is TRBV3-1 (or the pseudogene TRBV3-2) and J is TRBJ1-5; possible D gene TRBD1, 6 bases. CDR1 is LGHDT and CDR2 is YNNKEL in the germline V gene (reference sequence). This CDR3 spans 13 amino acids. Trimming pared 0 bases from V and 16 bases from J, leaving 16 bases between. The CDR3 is CASSQEAQGPRHF. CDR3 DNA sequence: TGTGCCAGCAGCCAAGAAGCCCAGGGGCCCCGTCATTTT.

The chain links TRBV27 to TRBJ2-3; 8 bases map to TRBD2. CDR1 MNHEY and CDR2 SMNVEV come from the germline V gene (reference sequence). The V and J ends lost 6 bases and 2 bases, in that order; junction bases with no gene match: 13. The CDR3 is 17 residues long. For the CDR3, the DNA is TGTGCCAGCAGGGGACTAGGTGGAGCGGTGAACACAGATACGCAGTATTTT. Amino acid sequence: CASRGLGGAVNTDTQYF.

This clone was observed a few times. CDR3 bases: TGCGCCAGCAGCTTAACAGGGGAACGTACCGGGGAGCTGTTTTTT. Translation gives CASSLTGERTGELFF. The rearrangement links TRBV5-1 to TRBJ2-2; 7 positions match TRBD1. Germline V gene lookup returns CDR1 SGHRS and CDR2 YFSETQ. Trimming took 2 bases from V and 5 from J; bases not matched to a gene: 6. CDR3 length: 15 amino acids.

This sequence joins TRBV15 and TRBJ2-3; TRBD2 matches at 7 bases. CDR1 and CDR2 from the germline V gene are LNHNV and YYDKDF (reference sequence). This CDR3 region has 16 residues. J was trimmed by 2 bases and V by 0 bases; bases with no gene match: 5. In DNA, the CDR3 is TGTGCCACCAGCAGAGATATGGCGGGGGTCACAGATACGCAGTATTTT. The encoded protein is CATSRDMAGVTDTQYF. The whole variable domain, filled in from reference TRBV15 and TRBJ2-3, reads DAMVIQNPRYQVTQFGKPVTLSCSQTLNHNVMYWYQQKSSQAPKLLFHYYDKDFNNEADTPDNFQSRRPNTSFCFLDIRSPGLGDTAMYLCATSRDMAGVTDTQYFGPGTRLTVL.

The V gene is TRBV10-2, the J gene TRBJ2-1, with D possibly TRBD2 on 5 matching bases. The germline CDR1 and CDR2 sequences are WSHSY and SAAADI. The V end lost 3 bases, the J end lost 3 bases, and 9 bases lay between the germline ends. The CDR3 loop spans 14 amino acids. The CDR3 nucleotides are TGCGCCAGCAGTGAAGCGGCTATCTACAATGAGCAGTTCTTC. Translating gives CASSEAAIYNEQFF.

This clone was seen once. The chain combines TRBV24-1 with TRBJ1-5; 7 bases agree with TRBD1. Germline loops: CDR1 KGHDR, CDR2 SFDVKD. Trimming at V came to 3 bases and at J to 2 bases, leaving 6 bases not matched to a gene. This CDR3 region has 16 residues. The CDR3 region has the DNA TGTGCCACCAGTGATCCTACAGGGGAGGGCAATCAGCCCCAGCATTTT. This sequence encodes CATSDPTGEGNQPQHF.

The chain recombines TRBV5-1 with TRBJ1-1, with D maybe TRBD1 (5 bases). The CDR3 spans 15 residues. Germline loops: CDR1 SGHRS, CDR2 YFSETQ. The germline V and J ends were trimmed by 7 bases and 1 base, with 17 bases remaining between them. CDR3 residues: CASRPQTGSNTEAFF. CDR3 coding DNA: TGCGCCAGCCGACCGCAAACAGGATCGAACACTGAAGCTTTCTTT.

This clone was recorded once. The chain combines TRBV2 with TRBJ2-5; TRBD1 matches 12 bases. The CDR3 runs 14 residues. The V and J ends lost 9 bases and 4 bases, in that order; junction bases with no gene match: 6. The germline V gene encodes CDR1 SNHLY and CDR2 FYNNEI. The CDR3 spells CARPGQGAGETQYF. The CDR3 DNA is TGTGCCAGGCCGGGACAGGGGGCTGGAGAGACCCAGTACTTC.

In nucleotides, the CDR3 is TGTGCCAGCAGCCACCGGGGGGGCTACAATGAGCAGTTCTTC. Amino acid sequence: CASSHRGGYNEQFF. The chain employs TRBV3-1 (or the pseudogene TRBV3-2) and TRBJ2-1; 8 bases match TRBD2. V shed 3 bases and J 3 bases; nucleotides not matched to a gene: 1. CDR1 LGHDT and CDR2 YNNKEL come from the germline V gene (reference sequence). The CDR3 consists of 14 residues.

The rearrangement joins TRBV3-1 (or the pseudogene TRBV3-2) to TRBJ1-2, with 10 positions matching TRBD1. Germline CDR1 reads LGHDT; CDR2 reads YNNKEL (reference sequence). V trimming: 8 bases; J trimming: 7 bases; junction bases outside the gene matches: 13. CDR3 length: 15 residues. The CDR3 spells CASGDRGRVFLGYTF. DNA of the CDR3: TGTGCCAGCGGCGACAGGGGGCGCGTGTTTCTTGGCTACACCTTC.

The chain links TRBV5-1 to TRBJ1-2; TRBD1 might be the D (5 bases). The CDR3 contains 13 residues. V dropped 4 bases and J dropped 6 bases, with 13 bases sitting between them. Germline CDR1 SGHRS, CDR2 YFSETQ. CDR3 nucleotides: TGCGCCAGCAGCGGAGGGGATCGCGATGGCTACACCTTC. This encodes CASSGGDRDGYTF.

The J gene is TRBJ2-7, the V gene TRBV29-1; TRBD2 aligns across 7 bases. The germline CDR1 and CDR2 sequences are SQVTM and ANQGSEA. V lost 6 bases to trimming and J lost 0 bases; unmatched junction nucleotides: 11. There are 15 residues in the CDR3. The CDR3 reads CSVYTPGGGSYEQYF. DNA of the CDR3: TGCAGCGTCTATACACCGGGCGGGGGCTCCTACGAGCAGTACTTC.

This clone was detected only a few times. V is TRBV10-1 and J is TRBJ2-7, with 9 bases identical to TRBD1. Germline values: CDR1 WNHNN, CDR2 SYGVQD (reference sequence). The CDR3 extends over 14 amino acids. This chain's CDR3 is CVRPEGDRAPEQYV. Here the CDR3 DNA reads TGCGTCCGCCCTGAAGGGGACAGGGCTCCCGAGCAGTACGTC.

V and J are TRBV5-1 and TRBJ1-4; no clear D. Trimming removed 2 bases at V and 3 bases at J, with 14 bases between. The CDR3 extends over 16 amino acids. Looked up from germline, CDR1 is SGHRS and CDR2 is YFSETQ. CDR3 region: CASSFLRFGSNEKLFF. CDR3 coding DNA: TGCGCCAGCAGCTTCCTGCGATTCGGGTCTAATGAAAAACTGTTTTTT.

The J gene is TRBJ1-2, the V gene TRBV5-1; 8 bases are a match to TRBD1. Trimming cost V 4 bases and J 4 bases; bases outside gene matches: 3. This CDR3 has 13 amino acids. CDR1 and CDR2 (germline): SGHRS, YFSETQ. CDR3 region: CASSHGQGYGYTF. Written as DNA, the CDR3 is TGCGCCAGCAGCCATGGACAGGGCTATGGCTACACCTTC.

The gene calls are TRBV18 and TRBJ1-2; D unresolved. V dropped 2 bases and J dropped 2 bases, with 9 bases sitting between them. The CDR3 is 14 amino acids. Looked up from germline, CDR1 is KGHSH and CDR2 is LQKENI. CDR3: CASSPTGTNYGYTF. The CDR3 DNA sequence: TGTGCCAGCTCACCAACGGGAACCAACTATGGCTACACCTTC. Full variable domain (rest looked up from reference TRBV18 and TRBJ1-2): NAGVMQNPRHLVRRRGQEARLRCSPMKGHSHVYWYRQLPEEGLKFMVYLQKENIIDESGMPKERFSAEFPKEGPSILRIQQVVRGDSAAYFCASSPTGTNYGYTFGSGTRLTVV.

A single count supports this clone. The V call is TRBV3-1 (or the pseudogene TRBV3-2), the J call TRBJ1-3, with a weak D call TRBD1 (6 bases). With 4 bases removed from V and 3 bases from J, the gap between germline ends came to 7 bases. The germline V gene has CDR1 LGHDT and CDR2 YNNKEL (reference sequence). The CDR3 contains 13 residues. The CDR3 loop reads CASSRGGGNTIYF. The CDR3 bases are TGTGCCAGCAGCCGAGGGGGTGGAAACACCATATATTTT.

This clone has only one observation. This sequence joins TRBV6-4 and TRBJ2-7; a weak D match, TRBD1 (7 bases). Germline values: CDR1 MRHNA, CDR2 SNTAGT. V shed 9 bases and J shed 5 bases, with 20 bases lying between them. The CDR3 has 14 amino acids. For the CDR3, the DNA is TGTGCCAGTACGCAGGGGGGAGCTAGGCACGAGCAGTACGTC. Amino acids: CASTQGGARHEQYV.

The CDR3 here is CASSSPVLGKNIQYF. The DNA of the CDR3 is TGTGCCAGCAGTTCCCCCGTCCTAGGCAAAAACATTCAGTACTTC. The rearrangement joins TRBV2 to TRBJ2-4; D remains ambiguous. CDR3 length: 15 amino acids. With 5 bases removed from V and 3 bases from J, the gap between germline ends came to 14 bases. From germline, CDR1 is SNHLY and CDR2 FYNNEI.

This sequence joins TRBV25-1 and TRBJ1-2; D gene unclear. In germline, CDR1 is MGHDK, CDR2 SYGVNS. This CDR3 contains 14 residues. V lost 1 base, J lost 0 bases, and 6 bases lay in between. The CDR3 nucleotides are TGTGCCAGCAGTGAATTCGCGTCTAACTATGGCTACACCTTC. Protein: CASSEFASNYGYTF.

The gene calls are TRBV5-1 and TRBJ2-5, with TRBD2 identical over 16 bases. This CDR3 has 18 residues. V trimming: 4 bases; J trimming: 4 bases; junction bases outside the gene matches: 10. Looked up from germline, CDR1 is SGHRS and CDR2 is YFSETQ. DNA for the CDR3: TGCGCCAGCAGCGCCGGGACTAGCGGGGGGGCGATCAGAGAGACCCAGTACTTC. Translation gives CASSAGTSGGAIRETQYF.

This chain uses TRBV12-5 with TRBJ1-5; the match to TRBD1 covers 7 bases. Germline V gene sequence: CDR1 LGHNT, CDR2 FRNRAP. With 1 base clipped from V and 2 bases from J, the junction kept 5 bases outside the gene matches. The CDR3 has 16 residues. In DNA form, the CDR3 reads TGTGCTAGTGGTTTGGCCTATACAGGGGGCAATCAGCCCCAGCATTTT. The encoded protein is CASGLAYTGGNQPQHF.